These 18 T cell receptor beta chains came from one sample sequenced in a study of T cells after yellow fever vaccination. TCRdb analysed the 5' RACE reads with MiXCR anew, one entry per CDR3 protein. The table lists around 330,000 distinct CDR3 sequences, more than 3% of them singletons. The sequences come from PBMCs, collected on the day of the yellow fever booster vaccination. These receptors were obtained from a man aged 18 to 35 who received the YFV17D yellow fever vaccine.

The sample holds many counts of this clonotype. V and J are TRBV28 and TRBJ2-5, with D perhaps TRBD2 (6 bases). The CDR3 runs to 12 residues. Germline CDR1 reads MDHEN; CDR2 reads SYDVKM. V lost 6 bases, J lost 10 bases, and 15 bases lay in between. Here the CDR3 reads CASREGLRSQYF. CDR3 bases: TGTGCCAGCAGGGAGGGCCTGAGGAGCCAGTACTTC.

This clonotype was seen a few times. The chain recombines TRBV30 with TRBJ1-1; tentative D call: TRBD1 (5 bases). The ends were cut back, 4 bases at V and 1 base at J, with 10 bases in the middle. The CDR3 extends over 13 amino acids. Germline V lookup: CDR1 GTSNPN, CDR2 SVGIG (reference sequence). The CDR3 DNA sequence: TGTGCCTGGACAGCAGGGCCGAACACTGAAGCTTTCTTT. This translates into CAWTAGPNTEAFF.

The sample holds many counts of this clonotype. The chain employs TRBV20-1 and TRBJ1-6, with TRBD1 as a possible D gene (6 bases). The CDR3 contains 13 residues. Trimming stripped 3 bases from V and 8 bases from J, with 11 bases between. The germline CDR1 and CDR2 sequences are DFQATT and SNEGSKA (reference sequence). The CDR3 region is CSARKQGDSPLHF. CDR3 DNA sequence: TGCAGTGCTAGGAAACAGGGTGATTCACCCCTCCACTTT.

The chain links TRBV20-1 to TRBJ1-6, with D possibly being TRBD1 (5 bases). CDR1 and CDR2 (germline): DFQATT, SNEGSKA (reference sequence). CDR3 length: 14 residues. Trimming removed 3 bases from V and 7 bases from J, with 13 bases in between. The CDR3 bases are TGCAGTGCTAGTCCCGGGACTTCAAATTCACCCCTCCACTTT. This encodes CSASPGTSNSPLHF.

This chain joins TRBV12-3 or TRBV12-4 and TRBJ2-7, with 7 bases aligning to TRBD1. V shed 6 bases and J 2 bases; nucleotides not matched to a gene: 4. CDR3 length: 13 residues. The DNA of the CDR3 is TGTGCCAGCAGCGACAGGGCGCCCTACGAGCAGTACTTC. Its translation is CASSDRAPYEQYF.

This clonotype was detected ten times or more. V is TRBV6-7 and J is TRBJ2-6; D not resolved. TRBV6-7 is flagged as an ORF with uncertain function. This CDR3 has 14 amino acids. Deletions cut 6 bases from V and 0 bases from J, with 6 bases between. In nucleotides, the CDR3 is TGTGCCAGCAGACCCCCCTCTGGGGCCAACGTCCTGACTTTC. As protein: CASRPPSGANVLTF.

This clonotype was seen many times. V gene TRBV12-3 or TRBV12-4 combines with J gene TRBJ1-1; D not certain. This CDR3 spans 13 amino acids. Trimming removed 2 bases at V and 1 base at J, with 5 bases between. DNA for the CDR3: TGTGCCAGCAGTTTAAACAGGAACACTGAAGCTTTCTTT. Protein product: CASSLNRNTEAFF.

This clonotype was detected a few times. This rearrangement joins TRBV4-2 to TRBJ2-7, with D perhaps TRBD2 (6 bases). The CDR3 consists of 13 residues. V gave up 0 bases and J gave up 7 bases, with 10 bases separating them. Per the germline V gene, CDR1 is LGHNA and CDR2 is YNFKEQ. This chain's CDR3 is CASSQERLGEQYF. CDR3 bases: TGTGCCAGCAGCCAAGAAAGACTAGGGGAGCAGTACTTC.

The chain combines TRBV2 with TRBJ1-1, with 9 bases aligning to TRBD1. Trimming removed 8 bases from V and 11 bases from J; junction bases left unmatched: 18. This CDR3 contains 15 residues. The germline V gene encodes CDR1 SNHLY and CDR2 FYNNEI. DNA for the CDR3: TGTGCCAGCTCGGCCCCGGGACAGGGTCCTTATGGTGCTTTCTTT. It codes for CASSAPGQGPYGAFF.

This clonotype has ten or more counts. The chain combines TRBV5-5 with TRBJ2-7; 9 bases line up with TRBD1. The germline CDR1 and CDR2 sequences are SGHKS and YYEKEE (reference sequence). The length of the CDR3 is 14 residues. V was clipped by 2 bases and J by 7 bases; unmatched bases: 7. The CDR3 DNA is TGTGCCAGCAGCTTACTACAGGGGGCGAGTGAGCAGTACTTC. It is translated as CASSLLQGASEQYF.

The table lists this clonotype with a few counts. The chain joins TRBV7-3 to TRBJ2-1, with 8 bases aligning to TRBD2. The CDR3 totals 14 residues. V gave up 5 bases and J gave up 8 bases; unmatched junction bases: 8. CDR1 SGHTA and CDR2 FQGTGA come from the germline V gene. This CDR3 is CASSTSGGSDEQFF. CDR3 in DNA: TGTGCCAGCAGCACCAGCGGGGGAAGCGATGAGCAGTTCTTC.

The table lists this clonotype with a few counts. The chain joins TRBV11-2 to TRBJ1-2; no reliable D call. The germline V gene has CDR1 SGHAT and CDR2 FQNNGV. This CDR3 has 15 residues. Trimming cost V 0 bases and J 4 bases, with 12 bases left between them. The CDR3 bases are TGTGCCAGCAGCTTAGATCTTGCAGGCTCCTATGGCTACACCTTC. Its protein product is CASSLDLAGSYGYTF.

The V gene is TRBV6-5, the J gene TRBJ2-5; D call uncertain. Germline V gene sequence: CDR1 MNHEY, CDR2 SVGAGI. V was pared by 5 bases and J by 1 base, with 11 bases between. This CDR3 is 14 amino acids long. CDR3 in DNA: TGTGCCAGCAGTCCAACCCACGGCCAAGAGACCCAGTACTTC. Translating it yields CASSPTHGQETQYF.

This clonotype was observed many times. The chain is built from TRBV20-1 and TRBJ2-7; 13 bases align to TRBD2. The germline V gene encodes CDR1 DFQATT and CDR2 SNEGSKA (reference sequence). The CDR3 sequence is 15 residues long. The V segment lost 1 base and the J segment 3 bases; nucleotides outside the gene matches: 3. The CDR3 DNA reads as TGCAGTGCTAGAGTACGGACTAGCGGGGGCTACGAGCAGTACGTC. Its translation is CSARVRTSGGYEQYV.

This clonotype was seen more than once but under ten times. CDR3 region: CASSPRLGSNTEAFF. In DNA form, the CDR3 reads TGTGCCAGCAGTCCCCGTTTGGGGTCTAACACTGAAGCTTTCTTT. V gene TRBV6-1 combines with J gene TRBJ1-1; D ambiguous. The CDR3 extends over 15 amino acids. Deletions cut 5 bases from V and 2 bases from J, with 15 bases between. CDR1 and CDR2 (germline): MNHNS, SASEGT.

This clonotype was counted at least ten times. The chain has TRBV5-6 and TRBJ2-5, with D maybe TRBD1 (6 bases). There are 14 residues in the CDR3. V gave up 2 bases and J gave up 4 bases, with 12 bases separating them. Germline V lookup: CDR1 SGHDT, CDR2 YYEEEE. For the CDR3, the DNA is TGTGCCAGCAGCTTCAAACAGGGCGGAGAGACCCAGTACTTC. Protein product: CASSFKQGGETQYF. Filled out from reference TRBV5-6 and TRBJ2-5, the complete variable domain reads DAGVTQSPTHLIKTRGQQVTLRCSPKSGHDTVSWYQQALGQGPQFIFQYYEEEERQRGNFPDRFSGHQFPNYSSELNVNALLLGDSALYLCASSFKQGGETQYFGPGTRLLVL.

This clonotype showed up many times. The genes are TRBV12-3 or TRBV12-4 and TRBJ2-1; D not certain. Trimming cost V 3 bases and J 5 bases, with 17 bases left between them. The CDR3 is made up of 16 amino acids. In nucleotides, the CDR3 is TGTGCCAGCAGTTTTGGTAGGACGATTACGAACAATGAGCAGTTCTTC. This translates into CASSFGRTITNNEQFF.

This clonotype showed up many times. This chain links TRBV5-5 with TRBJ2-5; 10 nucleotides align to TRBD2. V lost 4 bases, J lost 0 bases, and 6 bases stayed unmatched. Per germline, CDR1 SGHKS and CDR2 YYEKEE (reference sequence). The CDR3 has 16 residues. CDR3: CASSRGLAANQETQYF. CDR3 nucleotide sequence: TGTGCCAGCAGCAGAGGACTAGCGGCAAACCAAGAGACCCAGTACTTC.